This T cell receptor beta chain was identified in a study of blood T cell repertoires in COVID-19. Overall study context: Specimens from acute and convalescent COVID-19 originated in the United States, Italy and Spain. Sources were T cells, B-cell-depleted T cells, or PBMCs; the material itself was cDNA or gDNA.

Sequencing was performed with immunoSEQ multiplex PCR; in TCRdb, only in-frame clones are kept and a portion is missing. The sample lists about 180,000 clones, around 85% occurring once. This CDR3 region has 15 residues. Trimming removed 1 base from V and 0 bases from J, with 10 bases in between. In germline, CDR1 is SGHRS, CDR2 YFSETQ. The study recruited people aged about 18 to 90 years across approximately 23 US areas. The V and J genes are TRBV5-1 and TRBJ1-1; D remains ambiguous. The sample comprised PBMCs or T cells enriched from blood (not recorded which). The sequence was collected from a woman aged 40-49 years with acute COVID-19. The CDR3 region has the DNA TGCGCCAGCAGCTTGTTCTACTCCATGAACACTGAAGCTTTCTTT. The encoded protein is CASSLFYSMNTEAFF. The whole variable domain, filled in from reference TRBV5-1 and TRBJ1-1, reads KAGVTQTPRYLIKTRGQQVTLSCSPISGHRSVSWYQQTPGQGLQFLFEYFSETQRNKGNFPGRFSGRQFSNSRSEMNVSTLELGDSALYLCASSLFYSMNTEAFFGQGTRLTVV.